A selection of T cell receptor beta chains follows, all from one sample in a study of T cell changes during pregnancy in multiple sclerosis. Repertoires were generated with immunoSEQ multiplex PCR, while TCRdb's copy carries only in-frame clones and drops some. The sample lists around 110,000 clones, 85% to 95% seen once, with less than 0.85% in the top ten. The sample in question was peripheral blood, obtained in the third trimester of pregnancy. The receptors here all came from a female donor in good health, enrolled as a control in a pregnancy study. Both conserved end residues are part of each CDR3. D genes are given only for firm matches. Some rows mark clone size as missing; the rest say once, few, many or name a class of expanded clone.

-	TRBV5-1	15	TRBJ2-7	TRBD1	TGCGCCAGCAGCCAGACCCAGGGGGCCATCGGCGAGCAGTACTTC	CASSQTQGAIGEQYF
-	TRBV7-9	15	TRBJ1-1	-	TGTGCCAGCGGGGGGGGGCTACCTATGAACACTGAAGCTTTCTTT	CASGGGLPMNTEAFF
once	TRBV5-8	15	TRBJ2-2	-	TGTGCCAGCAGCCGGAGGGGCCTGAACACCGGGGAGCTGTTTTTT	CASSRRGLNTGELFF
-	TRBV7-2	15	TRBJ2-3	TRBD2	TGTGCCAGCAGCCCGATAGCGGGGGTGGCAGATACGCAGTATTTT	CASSPIAGVADTQYF
-	TRBV19	15	TRBJ2-1	TRBD1	TGTGCCAGTGGATCGGACAGGTCTGTTTCTAATGAGCAGTTCTTC	CASGSDRSVSNEQFF
once	TRBV19	13	TRBJ1-2	-	TGTGCCAGTAGTAATGGCGGGCTTATGGGCTACACCTTC	CASSNGGLMGYTF
-	TRBV19	19	TRBJ2-6	TRBD1	TGTGCCAGTAGTACCTACCCGGGACAGGCCAGCTCTGGGGCCAACGTCCTGACTTTC	CASSTYPGQASSGANVLTF
-	TRBV6-5	15	TRBJ2-3	TRBD2	TGTGCCAGCACAAGAGCGGGGGGCGGGGGAGATACGCAGTATTTT	CASTRAGGGGDTQYF
-	TRBV7-2	15	TRBJ2-7	-	TGTGCCAGCAGCTTAGATCGGGGAGGCTCCTACGAGCAGTACTTC	CASSLDRGGSYEQYF
-	TRBV27	17	TRBJ1-1	TRBD1	TGTGCCAGCAGTTCCCCGGGCCGGGACAGGGGAAGTACTGAAGCTTTCTTT	CASSSPGRDRGSTEAFF
-	TRBV10-3	15	TRBJ1-1	-	TGTGCCATCAGTGAGTCGAGACAGGCGAACACTGAAGCTTTCTTT	CAISESRQANTEAFF
-	TRBV30	14	TRBJ2-1	TRBD1	TGTGCCTGGGGACAGGGTAGGTCAGACAATGAGCAGTTCTTC	CAWGQGRSDNEQFF
-	TRBV6-5	15	TRBJ1-5	TRBD1	TGTGCCAGCTCAAAGGGGGACAGGGGGGCTCAGCCCCAGCATTTT	CASSKGDRGAQPQHF
-	TRBV7-8	14	TRBJ1-1	TRBD1	TGTGCCAGCAGCTTAGGGACAGGGAACACTGAAGCTTTCTTT	CASSLGTGNTEAFF
-	TRBV19	13	TRBJ2-4	TRBD1	TGTGCCAGTAGCATGGACAGGGTTATCATTCAGTACTTC	CASSMDRVIIQYF
-	TRBV30	16	TRBJ2-5	-	TGTGCCTGGAAGGGGGCTGGTGGGGGGAGTACGGAGACCCAGTACTTC	CAWKGAGGGSTETQYF
-	TRBV14	13	TRBJ2-2	-	TGTGCCAGCAGCCCCCAGGGCACCGGGGAGCTGTTTTTT	CASSPQGTGELFF
-	TRBV29-1	15	TRBJ2-3	-	TGCAGCGCCGGGTCGCAGGGGATTGGACCAGATACGCAGTATTTT	CSAGSQGIGPDTQYF
-	TRBV25-1	15	TRBJ1-1	TRBD1	TGTGCCAGCAGTGAATTGACAGGGATGAACACTGAAGCTTTCTTT	CASSELTGMNTEAFF
-	TRBV27	15	TRBJ2-7	-	TGTGCCAGCAGTTTTGCGGGACAGACTTCCTACGAGCAGTACTTC	CASSFAGQTSYEQYF
-	TRBV14	13	TRBJ2-7	-	TGTGCCAGCAGCCTCGGAGTTTACAACGAGCAGTACTTC	CASSLGVYNEQYF
-	TRBV4-3	15	TRBJ1-3	-	TGCGCCAGCAGCCAAGATAGTCAGGGAGGAAACACCATATATTTT	CASSQDSQGGNTIYF
-	TRBV13	15	TRBJ2-7	-	TGTGCCAGCAGCTTAGGACGGCAGGGTGGGTACGAGCAGTACTTC	CASSLGRQGGYEQYF
-	TRBV4-1	18	TRBJ2-3	TRBD1	TGCGCCAGCAGCCAAGGAGTTTCTGGGACAGGGCGGACATATACGCAGTATTTT	CASSQGVSGTGRTYTQYF
once	TRBV7-2	16	TRBJ2-3	TRBD2	TGTGCCAGCAGCCTCCGACTAGCGGGGGGGATAGATACGCAGTATTTT	CASSLRLAGGIDTQYF
-	TRBV5-4	16	TRBJ1-3	-	TGTGCCAGCAGCTCGACGGACGGGACATCTGGAAACACCATATATTTT	CASSSTDGTSGNTIYF
-	TRBV11-3	18	TRBJ1-1	TRBD1	TGTGCCAGCAGCTCACCCAGGATGACAGGGTTTTTGGACACTGAAGCTTTCTTT	CASSSPRMTGFLDTEAFF
-	TRBV5-1	14	TRBJ1-6	TRBD1	TGCGCCAGCAGCTCAGACAGGGATCATTCACCCCTCCACTTT	CASSSDRDHSPLHF
-	TRBV11-2	13	TRBJ2-7	-	TGTGCCAGCAGTACACTCCTACGGGAAGGGCAGTACTTC	CASSTLLREGQYF
-	TRBV30	15	TRBJ2-4	-	TGTGCCTGGACTCACCAATGGGGTGCCAGGGACATTCAGTACTTC	CAWTHQWGARDIQYF
-	TRBV6-1	14	TRBJ1-5	-	TGTGCCAGCACCGGCGGGGCAGGGTATCAGCCCCAGCATTTT	CASTGGAGYQPQHF
-	TRBV5-4	17	TRBJ2-1	TRBD1	TGTGCCAGCAGCCGATCGGCAGGGGGCGGTCATCGCGATGAGCAGTTCTTC	CASSRSAGGGHRDEQFF
few	TRBV7-9	13	TRBJ1-2	-	TGTGCCAGCAGCACTGTTACTAACTATGGCTACACCTTC	CASSTVTNYGYTF
-	TRBV14	14	TRBJ1-1	-	TGTGCCAGCAGCCCCCAGGGGAAAATCACTGAAGCTTTCTTT	CASSPQGKITEAFF
-	TRBV2	14	TRBJ1-5	TRBD1	TGTGCCAGCAGCCTTGACAGGGGGCGCGATCCCCAGCATTTT	CASSLDRGRDPQHF
-	TRBV5-4	16	TRBJ1-1	TRBD1	TGTGCCAGCAGACATTCAGGGGGGTCCTTGAACACTGAAGCTTTCTTT	CASRHSGGSLNTEAFF
-	TRBV19	16	TRBJ2-1	-	TGTGCCAGCGGCGCGGAAGTTGCTCCACCCCACAATGAGCAGTTCTTC	CASGAEVAPPHNEQFF
-	TRBV7-8	12	TRBJ1-5	-	TGTGCCAGCACCCCGGGCAATCAGCCCCAGCATTTT	CASTPGNQPQHF
once	TRBV2	14	TRBJ2-7	TRBD1	TGTGCCAGCAGTGAGTTAGACAGGGCCTACGAGCAGTACTTC	CASSELDRAYEQYF
-	TRBV19	16	TRBJ2-2	-	TGTGCCAGTAGTACATGGGACACTTCGAACACCGGGGAGCTGTTTTTT	CASSTWDTSNTGELFF
-	TRBV2	13	TRBJ2-5	TRBD1	TGTGCCAGCAGGGACCAGGGGGTTGAGACCCAGTACTTC	CASRDQGVETQYF
-	TRBV19	15	TRBJ2-4	TRBD2	TGTGCCAGTAGGATGGGGGAGGGATATCGTCGCATTCAGTACTTC	CASRMGEGYRRIQYF
-	TRBV7-7	16	TRBJ2-3	-	TGTGCTAGCAGCCCCCCCGGGACTCCGAGCACAGATACGCAGTATTTT	CASSPPGTPSTDTQYF
-	TRBV7-2	16	TRBJ2-7	TRBD2	TGTGCCAGCAGTTTACCGGGGGGGCTCAGCTCCTACGAGCAGTACTTC	CASSLPGGLSSYEQYF
-	TRBV4-3	16	TRBJ2-2	-	TGCGCCAGCAGCCCAGGGCGGCTTCTGAAGACCGGGGAGCTGTTTTTT	CASSPGRLLKTGELFF
few	TRBV11-3	13	TRBJ1-1	-	TGTGCCAGCAGCCCTACCTGGAACACTGAAGCTTTCTTT	CASSPTWNTEAFF